Listed here is a single TCR beta chain. Its antigen is not identified. The data stem from a study of T cell responses to AZD1222 COVID-19 vaccine. General observations from the study: Nearly half of spike-specific TCRs reportedly target variant regions that are unmutated in the B.1.351 and B.1.1.7 variants. No day 14 peak samples; only post-peak repertoires were characterized. Two AZD1222 administrations were followed by greater Spike-specific TCR breadth and depth. Donors were chiefly white British, with a greater number of females, and clonal diversity was perhaps underestimated.

Clones were sequenced by immunoSEQ multiplex PCR, and TCRdb holds only the in-frame ones, with some missing. The sample shows some 150,000 clones, just over 90% of them seen only once. The CDR3 runs to 15 residues. V dropped 2 bases and J dropped 1 base, with 11 bases sitting between them. Per germline, CDR1 SGHAT and CDR2 FQNNGV. The clonotype originates from an adult in good health. Sample: peripheral blood, taken on day 0 of MenACWY control vaccination. This chain joins TRBV11-2 and TRBJ1-1, with D maybe TRBD1 (6 bases). CDR3 bases: TGTGCCAGCAGCTTATTTAGGACAGAGAACACTGAAGCTTTCTTT. It codes for CASSLFRTENTEAFF. The variable domain in full, with the rest retrieved from reference TRBV11-2 and TRBJ1-1, is EAGVAQSPRYKIIEKRQSVAFWCNPISGHATLYWYQQILGQGPKLLIQFQNNGVVDDSQLPKDRFSAERLKGVDSTLKIQPAKLEDSAVYLCASSLFRTENTEAFFGQGTRLTVV.